Sequencing of this T cell receptor (beta chain) was carried out in a study of response to subunit inactivated influenza vaccine. Overall study findings and caveats: The study's authors posited that every seasonal influenza vaccination enlists few new T cells.

Using its own MiXCR run on the RT-PCR reads, TCRdb lists one record per CDR3 protein. The sample records about 480,000 distinct CDR3 sequences, 9.5% to 13% being singletons. The junction had 4 bases not matched to a gene; V was cut back by 1 base and J by 8 bases. Germline-derived CDR1 and CDR2 are LGHDT and YNNKEL (reference sequence). The CDR3 extends over 14 amino acids. This clonotype came up many times. As yet, its antigen is unknown. This TCR was sampled from a man aged 50-60 years who received an inactivated influenza vaccine. Source: PBMCs from blood, taken 35 to 45 days after vaccination. The V gene is TRBV3-1, the J gene TRBJ2-1; TRBD2 matches 8 bases. As DNA, the CDR3 is TGTGCCAGCAGCCAAGCGGGAGGGCCGTATGAGCAGTTCTTC. This sequence encodes CASSQAGGPYEQFF.